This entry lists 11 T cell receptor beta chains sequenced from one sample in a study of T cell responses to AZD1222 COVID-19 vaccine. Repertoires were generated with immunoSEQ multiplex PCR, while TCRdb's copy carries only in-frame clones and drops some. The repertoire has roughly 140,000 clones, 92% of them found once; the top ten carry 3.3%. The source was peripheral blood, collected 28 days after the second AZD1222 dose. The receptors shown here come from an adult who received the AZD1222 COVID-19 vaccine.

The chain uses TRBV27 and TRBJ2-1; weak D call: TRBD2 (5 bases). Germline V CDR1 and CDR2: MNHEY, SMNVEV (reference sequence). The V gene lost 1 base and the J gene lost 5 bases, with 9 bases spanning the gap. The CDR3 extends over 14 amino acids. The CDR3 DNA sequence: TGTGCCAGCAGTTTATATGGTAGCGACAATGAGCAGTTCTTC. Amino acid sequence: CASSLYGSDNEQFF.

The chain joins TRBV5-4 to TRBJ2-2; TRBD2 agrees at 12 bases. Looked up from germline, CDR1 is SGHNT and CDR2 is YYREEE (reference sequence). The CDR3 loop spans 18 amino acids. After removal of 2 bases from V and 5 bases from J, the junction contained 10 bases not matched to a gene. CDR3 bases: TGTGCCAGCAGCTTCGAGACTAGCGGGAGTGGGGGGACCGGGGAGCTGTTTTTT. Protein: CASSFETSGSGGTGELFF.

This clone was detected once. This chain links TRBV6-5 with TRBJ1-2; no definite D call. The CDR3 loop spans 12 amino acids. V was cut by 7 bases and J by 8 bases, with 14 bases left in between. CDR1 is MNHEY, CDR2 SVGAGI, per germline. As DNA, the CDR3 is TGTGCCAGCATGGTAGGTTCCGGAGGCTACACCTTC. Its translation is CASMVGSGGYTF.

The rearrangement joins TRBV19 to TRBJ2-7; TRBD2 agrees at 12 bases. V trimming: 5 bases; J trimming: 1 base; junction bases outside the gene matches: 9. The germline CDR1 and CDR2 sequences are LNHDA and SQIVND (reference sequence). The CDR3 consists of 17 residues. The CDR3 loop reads CASSPRTSGMKSYEQYF. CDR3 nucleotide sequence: TGTGCCAGTAGTCCGCGGACTAGCGGGATGAAATCCTACGAGCAGTACTTC.

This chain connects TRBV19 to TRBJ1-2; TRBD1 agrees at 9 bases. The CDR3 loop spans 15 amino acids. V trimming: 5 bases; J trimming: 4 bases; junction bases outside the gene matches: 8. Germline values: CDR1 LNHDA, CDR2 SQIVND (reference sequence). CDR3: CASSVQGARSYGYTF. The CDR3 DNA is TGTGCCAGTAGTGTACAGGGGGCTAGGAGCTATGGCTACACCTTC. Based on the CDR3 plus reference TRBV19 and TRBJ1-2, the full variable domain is DGGITQSPKYLFRKEGQNVTLSCEQNLNHDAMYWYRQDPGQGLRLIYYSQIVNDFQKGDIAEGYSVSREKKESFPLTVTSAQKNPTAFYLCASSVQGARSYGYTFGSGTRLTVV.

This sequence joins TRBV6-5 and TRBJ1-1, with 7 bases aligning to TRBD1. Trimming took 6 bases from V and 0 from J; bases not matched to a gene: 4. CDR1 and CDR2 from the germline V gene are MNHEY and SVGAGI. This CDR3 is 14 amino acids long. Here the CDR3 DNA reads TGTGCCAGCAGGCGGGACAGCTTGAACACTGAAGCTTTCTTT. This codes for CASRRDSLNTEAFF.

CDR3 DNA: TGTGCCAGCAGTGACGACAGGGGCGGTGAAGCTTTCTTT. This gives the protein CASSDDRGGEAFF. V usage is TRBV2 and J usage is TRBJ1-1, with 8 bases aligning to TRBD1. The CDR3 totals 13 residues. Trimming took 3 bases from V and 7 from J; bases not matched to a gene: 4. In germline, CDR1 is SNHLY, CDR2 FYNNEI. Full variable domain (outside the CDR3, taken from reference TRBV2 and TRBJ1-1): EPEVTQTPSHQVTQMGQEVILRCVPISNHLYFYWYRQILGQKVEFLVSFYNNEISEKSEIFDDQFSVERPDGSNFTLKIRSTKLEDSAMYFCASSDDRGGEAFFGQGTRLTVV.

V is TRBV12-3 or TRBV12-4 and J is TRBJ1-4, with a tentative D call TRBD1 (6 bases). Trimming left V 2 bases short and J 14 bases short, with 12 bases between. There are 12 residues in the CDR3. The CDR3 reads CASSLRGGILFF. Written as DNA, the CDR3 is TGTGCCAGCAGTTTAAGGGGGGGTATCCTGTTTTTT.

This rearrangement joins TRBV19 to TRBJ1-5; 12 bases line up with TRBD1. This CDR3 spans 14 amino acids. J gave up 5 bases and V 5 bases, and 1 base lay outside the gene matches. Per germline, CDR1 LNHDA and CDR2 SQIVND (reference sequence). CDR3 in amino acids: CASSGTGGDQPQHF. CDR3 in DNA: TGTGCCAGTAGTGGGACAGGGGGCGATCAGCCCCAGCATTTT.

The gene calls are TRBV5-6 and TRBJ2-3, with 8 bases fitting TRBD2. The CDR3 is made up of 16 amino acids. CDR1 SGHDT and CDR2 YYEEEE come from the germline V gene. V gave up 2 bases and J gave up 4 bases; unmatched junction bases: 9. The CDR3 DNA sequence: TGTGCCAGCAGCTTTGGTAGCGGGGTGGGCGCAGATACGCAGTATTTT. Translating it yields CASSFGSGVGADTQYF.

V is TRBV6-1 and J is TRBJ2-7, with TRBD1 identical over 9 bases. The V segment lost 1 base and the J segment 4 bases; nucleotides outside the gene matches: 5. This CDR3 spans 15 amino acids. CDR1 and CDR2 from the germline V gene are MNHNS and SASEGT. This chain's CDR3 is CASSEGTGDWYEQYF. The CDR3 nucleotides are TGTGCCAGCAGTGAAGGGACAGGGGATTGGTACGAGCAGTACTTC.